This TCR beta chain was found in a study of long-term antiretroviral therapy in people with HIV. Findings and limits, study-wide: The data indicate that diversity increased after ART but remained below transplant donor controls.

In germline, CDR1 is SGHRS, CDR2 YFSETQ. This CDR3 spans 15 amino acids. J was trimmed by 6 bases and V by 3 bases; bases with no gene match: 9. A note on this clone: Its antigen is unknown.

Each contributor possessed a minimum of one pre-ART and a minimum of two post-ART PBMC samples. There were no participants with HIV treated outside the United States. Survey-level immunoSEQ v3.0 assays were run. Sequencing used immunoSEQ multiplex PCR; TCRdb keeps in-frame clones, though not all of them. The table includes over 10,000 clones, roughly 79% detected once. The chain joins TRBV5-1 to TRBJ1-1, with TRBD1 matching over 9 bases. The material sequenced was unsorted PBMCs, taken 0.8 years before starting antiretroviral therapy. This receptor was taken from a woman aged 40-49 years with HIV. CDR3 protein: CASSWDRVLGAEAFF. Here the CDR3 DNA reads TGCGCCAGCAGCTGGGACAGGGTCCTCGGGGCTGAAGCTTTCTTT.